The T cell receptor beta chain under discussion was sequenced for a study of cytomegalovirus exposure and HLA in healthy donors. Study outcomes and limitations: TCR beta chains numbering some 160 were designated cytomegalovirus-associated. Per published accounts, TCR beta sequences correctly predicted the HLA-A and HLA-B alleles of most subjects. Reportedly, diagnosis of cytomegalovirus status by the classifier showed high specificity and sensitivity. In an earlier analysis, in approximately 570 donors, most V segments appeared productive either ~90% or ~30% of the time.

A single count supports this clone. Its antigen is as yet unknown. The PCR used 60 Vbeta and 13 Jbeta primers. Clones were read by immunoSEQ multiplex PCR, and TCRdb kept only the in-frame ones, dropping some. Here the sample spans more than 150,000 clones, 70% to 85% being singletons. CDR3 size: 13 residues. CDR1 and CDR2 (germline): SNHLY, FYNNEI. Trimming cost V 7 bases and J 4 bases, with 14 bases left between them. This chain joins TRBV2 and TRBJ2-7, with D unclear. Sequencing input: PBMCs. The sequence was obtained from a man aged 18 to 29 in good health and CMV-seronegative. CDR3 sequence reads: CASTADQDYEQYF. CDR3 in DNA: TGTGCCAGCACCGCCGACCAGGATTACGAGCAGTACTTC.